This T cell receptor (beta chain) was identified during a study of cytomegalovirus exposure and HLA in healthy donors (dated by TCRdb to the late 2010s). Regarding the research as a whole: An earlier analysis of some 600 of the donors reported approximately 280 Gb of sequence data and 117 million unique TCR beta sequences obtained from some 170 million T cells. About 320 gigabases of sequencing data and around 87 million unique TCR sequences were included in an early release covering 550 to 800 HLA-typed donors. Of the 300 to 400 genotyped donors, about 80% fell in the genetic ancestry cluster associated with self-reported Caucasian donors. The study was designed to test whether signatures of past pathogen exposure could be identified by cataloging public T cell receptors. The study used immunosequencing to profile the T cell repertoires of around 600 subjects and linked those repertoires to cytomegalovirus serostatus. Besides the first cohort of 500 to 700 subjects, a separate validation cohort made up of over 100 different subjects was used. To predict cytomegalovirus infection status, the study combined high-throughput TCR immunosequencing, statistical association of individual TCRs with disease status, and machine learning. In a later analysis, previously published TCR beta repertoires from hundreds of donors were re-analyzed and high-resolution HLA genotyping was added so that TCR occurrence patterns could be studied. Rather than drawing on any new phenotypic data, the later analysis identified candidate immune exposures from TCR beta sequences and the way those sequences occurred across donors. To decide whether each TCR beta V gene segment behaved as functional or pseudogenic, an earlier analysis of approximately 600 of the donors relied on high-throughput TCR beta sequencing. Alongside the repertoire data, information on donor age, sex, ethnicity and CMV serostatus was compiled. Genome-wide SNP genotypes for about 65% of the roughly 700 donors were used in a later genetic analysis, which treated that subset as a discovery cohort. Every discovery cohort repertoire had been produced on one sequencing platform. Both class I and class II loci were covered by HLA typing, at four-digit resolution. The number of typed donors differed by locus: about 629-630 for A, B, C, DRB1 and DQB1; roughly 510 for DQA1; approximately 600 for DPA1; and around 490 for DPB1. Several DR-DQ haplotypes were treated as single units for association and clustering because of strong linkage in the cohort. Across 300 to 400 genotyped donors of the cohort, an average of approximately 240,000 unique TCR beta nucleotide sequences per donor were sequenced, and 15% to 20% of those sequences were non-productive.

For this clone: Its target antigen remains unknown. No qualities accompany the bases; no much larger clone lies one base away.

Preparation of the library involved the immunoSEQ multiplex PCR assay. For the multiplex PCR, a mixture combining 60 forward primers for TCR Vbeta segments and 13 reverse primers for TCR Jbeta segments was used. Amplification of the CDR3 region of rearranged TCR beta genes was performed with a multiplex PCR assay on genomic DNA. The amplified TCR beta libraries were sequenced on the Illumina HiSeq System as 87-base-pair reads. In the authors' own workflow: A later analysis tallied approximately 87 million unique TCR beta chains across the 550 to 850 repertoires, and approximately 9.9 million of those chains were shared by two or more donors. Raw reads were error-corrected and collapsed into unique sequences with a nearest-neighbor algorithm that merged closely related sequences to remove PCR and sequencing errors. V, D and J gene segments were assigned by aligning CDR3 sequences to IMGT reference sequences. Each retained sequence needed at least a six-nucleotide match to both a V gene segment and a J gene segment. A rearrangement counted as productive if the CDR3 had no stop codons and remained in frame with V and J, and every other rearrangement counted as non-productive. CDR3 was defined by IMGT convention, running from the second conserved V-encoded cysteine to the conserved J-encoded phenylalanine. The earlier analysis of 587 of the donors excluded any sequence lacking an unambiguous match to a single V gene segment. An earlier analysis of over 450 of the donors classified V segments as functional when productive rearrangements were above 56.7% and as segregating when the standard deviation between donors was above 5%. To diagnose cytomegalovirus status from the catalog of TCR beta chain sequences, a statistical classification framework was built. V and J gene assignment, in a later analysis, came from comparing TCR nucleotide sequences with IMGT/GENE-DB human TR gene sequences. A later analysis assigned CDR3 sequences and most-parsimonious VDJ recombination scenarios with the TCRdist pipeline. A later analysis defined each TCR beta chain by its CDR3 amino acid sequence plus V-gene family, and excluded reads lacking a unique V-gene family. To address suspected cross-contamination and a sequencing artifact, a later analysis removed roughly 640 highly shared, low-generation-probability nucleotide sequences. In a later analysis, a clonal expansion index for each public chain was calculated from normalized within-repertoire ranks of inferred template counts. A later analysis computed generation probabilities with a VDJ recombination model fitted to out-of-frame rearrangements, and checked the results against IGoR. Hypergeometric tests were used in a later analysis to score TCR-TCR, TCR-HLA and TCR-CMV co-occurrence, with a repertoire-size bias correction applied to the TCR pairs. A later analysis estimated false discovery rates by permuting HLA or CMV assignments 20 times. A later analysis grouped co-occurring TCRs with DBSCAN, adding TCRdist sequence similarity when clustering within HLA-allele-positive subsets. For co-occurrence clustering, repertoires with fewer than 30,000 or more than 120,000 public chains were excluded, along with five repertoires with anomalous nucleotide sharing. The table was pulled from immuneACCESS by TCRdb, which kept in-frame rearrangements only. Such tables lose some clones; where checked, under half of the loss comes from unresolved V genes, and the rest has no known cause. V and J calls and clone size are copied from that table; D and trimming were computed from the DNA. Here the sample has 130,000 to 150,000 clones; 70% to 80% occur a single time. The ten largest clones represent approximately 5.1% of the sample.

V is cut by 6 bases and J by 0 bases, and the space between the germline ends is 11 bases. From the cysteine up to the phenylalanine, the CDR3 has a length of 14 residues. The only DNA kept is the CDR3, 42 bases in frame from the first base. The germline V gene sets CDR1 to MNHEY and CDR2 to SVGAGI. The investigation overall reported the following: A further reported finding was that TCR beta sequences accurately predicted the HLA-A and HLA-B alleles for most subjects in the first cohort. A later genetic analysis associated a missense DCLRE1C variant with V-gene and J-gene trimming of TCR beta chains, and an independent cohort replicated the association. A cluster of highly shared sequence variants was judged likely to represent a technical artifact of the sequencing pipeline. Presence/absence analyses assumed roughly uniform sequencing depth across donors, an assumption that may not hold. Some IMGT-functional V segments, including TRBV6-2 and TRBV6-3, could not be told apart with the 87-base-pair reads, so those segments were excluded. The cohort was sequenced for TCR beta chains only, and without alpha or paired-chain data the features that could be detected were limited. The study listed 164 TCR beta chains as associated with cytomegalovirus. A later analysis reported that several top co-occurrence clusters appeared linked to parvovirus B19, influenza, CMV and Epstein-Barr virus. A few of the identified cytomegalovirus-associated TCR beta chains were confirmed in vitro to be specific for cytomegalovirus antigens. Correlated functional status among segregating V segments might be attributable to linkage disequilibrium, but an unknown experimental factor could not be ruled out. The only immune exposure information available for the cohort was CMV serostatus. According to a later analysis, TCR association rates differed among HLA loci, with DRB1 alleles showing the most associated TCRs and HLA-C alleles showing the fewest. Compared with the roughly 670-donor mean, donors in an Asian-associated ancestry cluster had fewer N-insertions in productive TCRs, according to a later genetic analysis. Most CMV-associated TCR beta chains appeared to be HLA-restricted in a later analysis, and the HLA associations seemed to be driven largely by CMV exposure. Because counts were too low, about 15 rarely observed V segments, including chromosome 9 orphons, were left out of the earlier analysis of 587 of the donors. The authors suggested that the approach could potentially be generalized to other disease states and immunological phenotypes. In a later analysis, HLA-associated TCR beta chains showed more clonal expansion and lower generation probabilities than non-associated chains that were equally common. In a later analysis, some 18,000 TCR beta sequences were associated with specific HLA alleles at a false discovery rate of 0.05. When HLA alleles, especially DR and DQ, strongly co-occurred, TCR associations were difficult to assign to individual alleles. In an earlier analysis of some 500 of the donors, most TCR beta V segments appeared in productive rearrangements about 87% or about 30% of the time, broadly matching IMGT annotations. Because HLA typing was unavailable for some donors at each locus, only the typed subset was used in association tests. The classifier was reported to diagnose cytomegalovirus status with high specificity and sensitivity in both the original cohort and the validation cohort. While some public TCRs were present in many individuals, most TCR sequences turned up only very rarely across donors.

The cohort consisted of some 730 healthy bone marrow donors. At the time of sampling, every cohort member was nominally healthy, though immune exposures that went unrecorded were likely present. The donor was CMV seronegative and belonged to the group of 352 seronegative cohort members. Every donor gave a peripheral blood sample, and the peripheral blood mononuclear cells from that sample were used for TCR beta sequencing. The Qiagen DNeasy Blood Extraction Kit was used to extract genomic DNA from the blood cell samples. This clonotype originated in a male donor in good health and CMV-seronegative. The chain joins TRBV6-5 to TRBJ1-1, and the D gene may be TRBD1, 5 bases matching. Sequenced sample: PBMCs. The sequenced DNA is TGTGCCAGCAGAGGGGTCGGCCTGAACACTGAAGCTTTCTTT. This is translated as CASRGVGLNTEAFF.